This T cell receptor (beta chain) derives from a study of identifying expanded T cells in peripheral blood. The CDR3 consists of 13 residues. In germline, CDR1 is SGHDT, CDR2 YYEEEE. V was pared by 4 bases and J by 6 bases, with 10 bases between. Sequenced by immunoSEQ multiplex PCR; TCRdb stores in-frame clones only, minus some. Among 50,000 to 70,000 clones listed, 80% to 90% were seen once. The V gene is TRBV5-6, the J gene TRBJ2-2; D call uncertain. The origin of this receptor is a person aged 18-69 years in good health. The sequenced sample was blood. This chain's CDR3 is CASSKDAPGELFF. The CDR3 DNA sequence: TGTGCCAGCAGCAAGGATGCGCCCGGGGAGCTGTTTTTT.